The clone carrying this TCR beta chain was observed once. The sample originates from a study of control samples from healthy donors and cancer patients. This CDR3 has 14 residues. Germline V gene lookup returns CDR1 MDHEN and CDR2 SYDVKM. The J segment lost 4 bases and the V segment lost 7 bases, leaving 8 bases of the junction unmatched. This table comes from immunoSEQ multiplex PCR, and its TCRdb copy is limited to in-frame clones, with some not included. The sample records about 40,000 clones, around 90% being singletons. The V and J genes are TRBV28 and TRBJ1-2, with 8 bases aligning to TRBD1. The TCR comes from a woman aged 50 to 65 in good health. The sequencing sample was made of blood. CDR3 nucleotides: TGTGCCAGCACCACAACAGGGGGTGGCTATGGCTACACCTTC. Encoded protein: CASTTTGGGYGYTF.